This TCR beta chain stems from a study of post-analysis software for immune sequencing data. On the study more broadly: Several disease courses (relapsing-remitting, secondary progressive and progressive-relapsing) of multiple sclerosis were included. Whole-study findings and limits: Pronounced co-clustering by F measure was evident among identically batched samples. People with multiple sclerosis had a significantly lower normalized Chao1 diversity than controls did. Roughly five TRBV segments were significantly more frequent in patients than in controls. TRBV5-6, TRBV5-1 and TRBV20-1 were among these segments.

This clonotype was counted once. The antigen remains undetermined. Prepared libraries of TCR beta cDNA carried unique molecular identifiers. Once roughly 0.85 to 11 million T cells were used, about half a million cDNA molecules resulted. TCRdb recomputed calls from the PCR reads with MiXCR, one row per CDR3 protein. The sample has almost 700,000 distinct CDR3 sequences; more than 50% are singletons. This CDR3 comprises 13 residues. Trimming cost V 2 bases and J 6 bases, with 10 bases left between them. CDR1 SGHTA and CDR2 FQGTGA come from the germline V gene. This TCR was sampled from a girl aged 2 to 9 with multiple sclerosis. Input material: blood. The chain couples TRBV7-3 to TRBJ1-2; D is undetermined. The CDR3 loop reads CASSLDPSDGYTF. CDR3 in DNA: TGTGCCAGCAGCTTAGACCCGTCGGATGGCTACACCTTC.